This paragraph reports one T cell receptor beta chain. These data come from a study of CD8 T cells in Susac syndrome. Random hexamers primed reverse transcription of roughly 0.5 to 1 ug RNA. TCRdb recomputed calls from the immunoSEQ multiplex PCR reads with MiXCR, one row per CDR3 protein. The sample lists some 400,000 distinct CDR3 sequences, about 85% seen once, with about 0.1% in the top ten. J gave up 7 bases and V 4 bases, and 11 bases lay outside the gene matches. This CDR3 has 17 amino acids. The germline V gene encodes CDR1 SGHDT and CDR2 YYEEEE. The sequenced sample was CD8+ T cells from PBMCs. The receptor was derived from a human donor with multiple sclerosis. The chain carries TRBV5-6 and TRBJ2-1, with 13 bases lining up with TRBD2. This CDR3 is CASSALTSGRAGNEQFF. The CDR3 DNA reads TGTGCCAGCAGCGCACTCACTAGCGGGAGGGCTGGGAATGAGCAGTTCTTC.